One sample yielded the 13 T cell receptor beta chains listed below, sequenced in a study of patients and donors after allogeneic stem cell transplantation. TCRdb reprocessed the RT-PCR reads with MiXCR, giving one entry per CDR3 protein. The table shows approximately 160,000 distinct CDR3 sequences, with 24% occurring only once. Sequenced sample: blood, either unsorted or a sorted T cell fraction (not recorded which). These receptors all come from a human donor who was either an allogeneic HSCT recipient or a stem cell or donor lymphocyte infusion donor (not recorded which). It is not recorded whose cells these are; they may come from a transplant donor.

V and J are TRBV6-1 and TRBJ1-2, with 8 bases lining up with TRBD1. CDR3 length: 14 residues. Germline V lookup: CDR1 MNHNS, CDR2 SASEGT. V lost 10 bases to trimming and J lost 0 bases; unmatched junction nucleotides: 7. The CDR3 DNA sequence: TGTGCCACCAGGGACAGGAGAACTAACTATGGCTACACCTTC. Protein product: CATRDRRTNYGYTF.

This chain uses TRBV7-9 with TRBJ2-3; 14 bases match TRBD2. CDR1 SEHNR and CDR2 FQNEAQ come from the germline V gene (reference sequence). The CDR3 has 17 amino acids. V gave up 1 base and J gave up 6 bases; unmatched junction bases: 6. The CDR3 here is CASSLDRLAGGSDTQYF. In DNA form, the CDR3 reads TGTGCCAGCAGCTTAGACCGACTAGCGGGAGGGAGCGATACGCAGTATTTT.

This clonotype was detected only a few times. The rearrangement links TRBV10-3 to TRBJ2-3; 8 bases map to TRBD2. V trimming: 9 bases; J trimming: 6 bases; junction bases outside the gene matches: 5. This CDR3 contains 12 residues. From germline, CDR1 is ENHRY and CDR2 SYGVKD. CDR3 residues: CAMGLVGDTQYF. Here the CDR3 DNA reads TGTGCCATGGGACTAGTTGGGGATACGCAGTATTTT.

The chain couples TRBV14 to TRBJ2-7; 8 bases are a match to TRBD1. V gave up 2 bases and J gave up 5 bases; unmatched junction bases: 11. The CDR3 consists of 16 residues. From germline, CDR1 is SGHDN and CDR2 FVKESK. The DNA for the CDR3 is TGTGCCAGCAGCCAATTTTGGGTACAGGGGGGCAACGAGCAGTACTTC. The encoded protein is CASSQFWVQGGNEQYF.

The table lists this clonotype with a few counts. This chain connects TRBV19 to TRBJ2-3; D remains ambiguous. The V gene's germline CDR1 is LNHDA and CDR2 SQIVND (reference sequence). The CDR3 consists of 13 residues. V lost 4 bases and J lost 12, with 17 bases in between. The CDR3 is CASSTGAGPRQYF. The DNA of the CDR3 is TGTGCCAGTAGTACCGGAGCTGGCCCCCGCCAGTATTTT.

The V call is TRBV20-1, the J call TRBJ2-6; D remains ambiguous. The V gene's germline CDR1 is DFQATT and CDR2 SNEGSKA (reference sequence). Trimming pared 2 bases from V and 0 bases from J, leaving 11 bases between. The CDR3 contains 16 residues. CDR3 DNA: TGCAGTGCTAGATTGGACCGATACTCTGGGGCCAACGTCCTGACTTTC. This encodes CSARLDRYSGANVLTF.

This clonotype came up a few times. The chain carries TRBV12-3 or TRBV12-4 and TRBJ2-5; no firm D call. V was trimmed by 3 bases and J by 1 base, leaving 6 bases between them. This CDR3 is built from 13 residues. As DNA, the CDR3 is TGTGCCAGCAGTTTGGCGTCCCAAGAGACCCAGTACTTC. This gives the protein CASSLASQETQYF.

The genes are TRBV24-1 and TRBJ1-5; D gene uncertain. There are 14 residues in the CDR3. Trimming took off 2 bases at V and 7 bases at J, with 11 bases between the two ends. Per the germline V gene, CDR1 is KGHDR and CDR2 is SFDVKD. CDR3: CATSDSRAGQPQHF. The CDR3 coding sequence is TGTGCCACCAGTGATTCCCGGGCAGGCCAGCCCCAGCATTTT.

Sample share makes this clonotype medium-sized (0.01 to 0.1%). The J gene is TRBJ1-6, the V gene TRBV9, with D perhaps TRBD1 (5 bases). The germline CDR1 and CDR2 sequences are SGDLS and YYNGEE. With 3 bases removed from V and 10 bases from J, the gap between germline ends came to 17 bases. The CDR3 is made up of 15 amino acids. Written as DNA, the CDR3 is TGTGCCAGCAGCGCAACAGGCGGACCTAACTCACCCCTCCACTTT. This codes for CASSATGGPNSPLHF.

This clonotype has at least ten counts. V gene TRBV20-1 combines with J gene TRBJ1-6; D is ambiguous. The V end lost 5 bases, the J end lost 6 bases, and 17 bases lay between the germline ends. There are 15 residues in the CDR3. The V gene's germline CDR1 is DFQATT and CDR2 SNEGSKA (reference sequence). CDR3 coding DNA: TGCAGTGCTTTCCGGGAGGGAGTCTTTAATTCACCCCTCCACTTT. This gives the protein CSAFREGVFNSPLHF.

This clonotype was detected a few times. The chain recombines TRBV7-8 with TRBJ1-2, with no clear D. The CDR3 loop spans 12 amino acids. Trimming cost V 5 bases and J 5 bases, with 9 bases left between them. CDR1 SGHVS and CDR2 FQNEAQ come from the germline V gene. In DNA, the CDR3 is TGTGCCAGCAGCCTTGATCCTTATGGCTACACCTTC. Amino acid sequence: CASSLDPYGYTF.

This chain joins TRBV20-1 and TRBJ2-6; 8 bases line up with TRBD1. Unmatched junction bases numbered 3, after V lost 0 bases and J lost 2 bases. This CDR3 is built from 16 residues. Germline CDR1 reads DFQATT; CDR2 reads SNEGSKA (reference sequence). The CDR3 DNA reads TGCAGTGCTAGAGAATTGGACAGGGCTGGGGCCAACGTCCTGACTTTC. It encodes CSARELDRAGANVLTF.

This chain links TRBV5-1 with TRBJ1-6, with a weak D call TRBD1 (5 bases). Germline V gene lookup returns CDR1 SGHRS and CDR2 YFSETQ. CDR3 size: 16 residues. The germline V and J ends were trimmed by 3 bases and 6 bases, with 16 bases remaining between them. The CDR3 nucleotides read TGCGCCAGCAGCTCTTGGGACCGGGCGGGTAATTCACCCCTCCACTTT. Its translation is CASSSWDRAGNSPLHF.